This T cell receptor (beta chain) comes out of a study of blood T cells in healthy people across ages. The CDR3 length is 14 residues. V shed 6 bases and J shed 0 bases, with 12 bases lying between them. Germline values: CDR1 DFQATT, CDR2 SNEGSKA (reference sequence). Sample-barcoded 5' priming and a J-beta primer mix drove a second PCR of about 6 to 11 cycles. TCRdb passed the 5' RACE reads through MiXCR, listing each CDR3 protein once. Here the sample spans 780,000 or so distinct CDR3 sequences, roughly 25% being singletons. The sample was also reused in another study, on T cells of mothers and their children.

This receptor was identified in a boy between 10 and 17 years old in good health. The material sequenced was blood. The V gene is TRBV20-1, the J gene TRBJ1-5; D call uncertain. The CDR3 spells CSANGETSNQPQHF. CDR3 nucleotides: TGCAGTGCCAATGGGGAGACTAGCAATCAGCCCCAGCATTTT.